Sequencing of this T cell receptor (beta chain) was carried out in a study of T cell changes during pregnancy in multiple sclerosis. Clones were read by immunoSEQ multiplex PCR, and TCRdb kept only the in-frame ones, dropping some. The data hold about 79,000 clones, with about nine tenths observed a single time. V dropped 5 bases and J dropped 5 bases, with 19 bases sitting between them. In germline, CDR1 is SEHNR, CDR2 FQNEAQ (reference sequence). The CDR3 length is 16 residues. The origin of this receptor is a female donor with multiple sclerosis, enrolled in a pregnancy study. The chain has TRBV7-9 and TRBJ2-1, with TRBD2 as a possible D gene (6 bases). Sequenced material: CD4+ T cells from peripheral blood mononuclear cells, taken in the second trimester of pregnancy. CDR3 in amino acids: CASSPNHGGANNEQFF. The DNA for the CDR3 is TGTGCCAGCAGCCCCAATCACGGCGGGGCCAACAATGAGCAGTTCTTC.